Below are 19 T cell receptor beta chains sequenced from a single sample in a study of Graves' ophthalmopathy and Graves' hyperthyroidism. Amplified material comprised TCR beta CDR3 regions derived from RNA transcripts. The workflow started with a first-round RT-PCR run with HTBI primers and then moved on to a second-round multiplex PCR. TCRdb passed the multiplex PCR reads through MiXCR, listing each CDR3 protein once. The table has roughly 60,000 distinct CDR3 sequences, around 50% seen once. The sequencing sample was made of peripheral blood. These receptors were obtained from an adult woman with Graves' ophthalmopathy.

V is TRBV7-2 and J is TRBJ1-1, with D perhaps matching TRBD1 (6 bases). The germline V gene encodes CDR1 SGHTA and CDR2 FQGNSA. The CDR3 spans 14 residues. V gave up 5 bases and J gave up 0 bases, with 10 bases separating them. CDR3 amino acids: CASSAHRVNTEAFF. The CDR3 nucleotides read TGTGCCAGCAGCGCCCACAGGGTGAACACTGAAGCTTTCTTT.

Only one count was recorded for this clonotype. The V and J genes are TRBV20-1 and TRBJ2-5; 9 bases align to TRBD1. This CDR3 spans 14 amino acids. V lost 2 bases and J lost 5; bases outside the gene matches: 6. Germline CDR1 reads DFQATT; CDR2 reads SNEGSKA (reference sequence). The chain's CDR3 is CSARTSGTGETQYF. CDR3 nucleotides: TGCAGTGCTAGAACGTCGGGGACAGGGGAGACCCAGTACTTC.

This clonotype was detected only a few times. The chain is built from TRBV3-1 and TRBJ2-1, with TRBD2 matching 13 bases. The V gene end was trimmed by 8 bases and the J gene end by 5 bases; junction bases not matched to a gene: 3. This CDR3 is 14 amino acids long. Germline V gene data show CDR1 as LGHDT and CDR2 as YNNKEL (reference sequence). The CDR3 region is CASLGTSGNNEQFF. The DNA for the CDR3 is TGTGCCAGCCTCGGGACTAGCGGGAACAATGAGCAGTTCTTC.

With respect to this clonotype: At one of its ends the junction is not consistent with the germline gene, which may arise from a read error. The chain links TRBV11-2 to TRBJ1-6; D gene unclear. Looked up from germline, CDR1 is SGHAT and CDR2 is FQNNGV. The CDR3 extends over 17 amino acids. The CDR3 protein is CVSSLGGTSGNNSPLHF. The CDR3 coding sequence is TGTGTCAGCAGCTTAGGCGGAACTAGCGGGAACAATTCACCCCTCCACTTT.

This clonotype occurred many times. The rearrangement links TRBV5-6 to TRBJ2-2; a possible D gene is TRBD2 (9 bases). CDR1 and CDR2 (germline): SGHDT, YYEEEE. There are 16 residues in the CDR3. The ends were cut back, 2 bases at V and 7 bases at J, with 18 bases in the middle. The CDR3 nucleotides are TGTGCCAGCAGCTTAGGGACAGGACTAGCGCACGGGGAGCTGTTTTTT. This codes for CASSLGTGLAHGELFF.

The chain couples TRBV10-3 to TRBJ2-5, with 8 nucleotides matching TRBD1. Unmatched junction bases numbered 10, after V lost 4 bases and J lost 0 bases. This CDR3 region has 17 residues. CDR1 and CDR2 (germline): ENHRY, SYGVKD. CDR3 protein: CAISAPRTGTYQETQYF. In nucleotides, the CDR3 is TGTGCCATCAGTGCCCCTAGGACAGGGACGTACCAAGAGACCCAGTACTTC.

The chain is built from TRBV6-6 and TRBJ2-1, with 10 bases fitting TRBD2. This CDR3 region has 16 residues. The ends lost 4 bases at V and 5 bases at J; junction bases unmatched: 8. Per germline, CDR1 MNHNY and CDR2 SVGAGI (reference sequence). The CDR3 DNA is TGTGCCAGCAGTTCACCCGGGACTAGCGCCCACAATGAGCAGTTCTTC. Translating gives CASSSPGTSAHNEQFF.

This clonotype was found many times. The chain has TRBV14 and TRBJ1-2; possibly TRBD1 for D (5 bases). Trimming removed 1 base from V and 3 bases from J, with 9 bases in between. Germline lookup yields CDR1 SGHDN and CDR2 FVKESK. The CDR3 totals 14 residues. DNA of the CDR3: TGTGCCAGCAGCCAAGCGCGGGGACACTATGGCTACACCTTC. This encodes CASSQARGHYGYTF.

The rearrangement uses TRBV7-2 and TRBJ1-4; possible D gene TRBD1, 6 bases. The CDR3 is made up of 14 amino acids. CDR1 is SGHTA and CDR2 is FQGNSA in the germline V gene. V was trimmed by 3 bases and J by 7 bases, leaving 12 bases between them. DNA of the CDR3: TGTGCCAGCAGCTTGGACAGTGGTCGTGAAAAACTGTTTTTT. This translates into CASSLDSGREKLFF.

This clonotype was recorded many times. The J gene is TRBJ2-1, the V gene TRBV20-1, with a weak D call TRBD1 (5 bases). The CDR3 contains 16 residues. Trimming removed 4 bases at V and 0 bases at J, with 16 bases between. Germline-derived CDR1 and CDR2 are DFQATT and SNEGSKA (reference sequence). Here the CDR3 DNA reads TGCAGTGCTATGACGACAGCCGCATTCTCCTACAATGAGCAGTTCTTC. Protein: CSAMTTAAFSYNEQFF.

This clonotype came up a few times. The CDR3 nucleotides are TGTGCCACCAGTAGGAGGACGGGCTATGGCTACACCTTC. It specifies CATSRRTGYGYTF. This sequence joins TRBV24-1 and TRBJ1-2; unclear D gene. Germline V CDR1 and CDR2: KGHDR, SFDVKD. This CDR3 is 13 amino acids long. V lost 6 bases to trimming and J lost 4 bases, with 11 bases between them.

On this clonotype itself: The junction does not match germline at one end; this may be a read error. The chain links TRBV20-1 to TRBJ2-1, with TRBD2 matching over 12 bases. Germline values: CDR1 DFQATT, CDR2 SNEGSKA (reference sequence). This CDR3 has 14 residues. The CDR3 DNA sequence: TGCAGCGCTACCGGGACTAGCGGGTTCAATGAGCAGTTCTTC. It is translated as CSATGTSGFNEQFF.

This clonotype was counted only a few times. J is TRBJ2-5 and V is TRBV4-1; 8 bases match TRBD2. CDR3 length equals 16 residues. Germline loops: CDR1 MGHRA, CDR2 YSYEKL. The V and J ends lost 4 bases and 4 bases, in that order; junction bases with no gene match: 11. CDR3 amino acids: CASSPLSGGPGETQYF. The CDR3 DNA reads TGCGCCAGCAGCCCCTTGTCGGGGGGGCCCGGAGAGACCCAGTACTTC.

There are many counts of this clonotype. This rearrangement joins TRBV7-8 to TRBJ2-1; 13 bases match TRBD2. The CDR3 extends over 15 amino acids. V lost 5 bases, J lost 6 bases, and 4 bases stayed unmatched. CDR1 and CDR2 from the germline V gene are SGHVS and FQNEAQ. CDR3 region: CASSMGLAGPNEQFF. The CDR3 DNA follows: TGTGCCAGCAGCATGGGACTAGCGGGACCCAATGAGCAGTTCTTC.

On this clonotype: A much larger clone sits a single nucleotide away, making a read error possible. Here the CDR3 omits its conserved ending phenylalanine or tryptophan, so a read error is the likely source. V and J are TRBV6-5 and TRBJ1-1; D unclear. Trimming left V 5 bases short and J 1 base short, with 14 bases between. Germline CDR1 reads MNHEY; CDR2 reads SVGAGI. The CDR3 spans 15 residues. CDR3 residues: CASSQKASRNTEAFS. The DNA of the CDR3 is TGTGCCAGCAGTCAAAAGGCGAGCCGGAACACTGAAGCTTTCTCT.

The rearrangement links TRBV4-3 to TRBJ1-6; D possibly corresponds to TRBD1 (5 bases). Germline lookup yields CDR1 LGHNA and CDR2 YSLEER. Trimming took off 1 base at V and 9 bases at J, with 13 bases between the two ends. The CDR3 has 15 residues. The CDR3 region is CASSQGSSGTSPLHF. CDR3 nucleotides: TGCGCCAGCAGCCAAGGATCTAGCGGGACTTCACCCCTCCACTTT.

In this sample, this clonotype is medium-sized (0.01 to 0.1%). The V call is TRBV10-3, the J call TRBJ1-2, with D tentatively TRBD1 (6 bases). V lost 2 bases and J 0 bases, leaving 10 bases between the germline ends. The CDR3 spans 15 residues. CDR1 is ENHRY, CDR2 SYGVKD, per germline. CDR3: CAISEIRTANYGYTF. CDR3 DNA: TGTGCCATCAGTGAGATTAGGACAGCTAACTATGGCTACACCTTC.

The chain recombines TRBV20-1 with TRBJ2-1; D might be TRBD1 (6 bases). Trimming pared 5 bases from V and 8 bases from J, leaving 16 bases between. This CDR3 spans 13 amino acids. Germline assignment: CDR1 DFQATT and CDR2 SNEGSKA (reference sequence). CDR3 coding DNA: TGCAGTGCTTTCAGGGGCCAAGTCGATGAGCAGTTCTTC. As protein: CSAFRGQVDEQFF.

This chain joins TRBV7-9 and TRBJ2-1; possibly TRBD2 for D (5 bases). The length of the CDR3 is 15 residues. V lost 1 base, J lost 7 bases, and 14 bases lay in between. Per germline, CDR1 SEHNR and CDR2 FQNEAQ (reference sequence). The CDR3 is CASSLEWRVGNEQFF. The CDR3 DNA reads TGTGCCAGCAGCTTAGAATGGCGGGTAGGTAATGAGCAGTTCTTC. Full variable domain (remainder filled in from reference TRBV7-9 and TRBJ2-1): DTGVSQNPRHKITKRGQNVTFRCDPISEHNRLYWYRQTLGQGPEFLTYFQNEAQLEKSRLLSDRFSAERPKGSFSTLEIQRTEQGDSAMYLCASSLEWRVGNEQFFGPGTRLTVL.